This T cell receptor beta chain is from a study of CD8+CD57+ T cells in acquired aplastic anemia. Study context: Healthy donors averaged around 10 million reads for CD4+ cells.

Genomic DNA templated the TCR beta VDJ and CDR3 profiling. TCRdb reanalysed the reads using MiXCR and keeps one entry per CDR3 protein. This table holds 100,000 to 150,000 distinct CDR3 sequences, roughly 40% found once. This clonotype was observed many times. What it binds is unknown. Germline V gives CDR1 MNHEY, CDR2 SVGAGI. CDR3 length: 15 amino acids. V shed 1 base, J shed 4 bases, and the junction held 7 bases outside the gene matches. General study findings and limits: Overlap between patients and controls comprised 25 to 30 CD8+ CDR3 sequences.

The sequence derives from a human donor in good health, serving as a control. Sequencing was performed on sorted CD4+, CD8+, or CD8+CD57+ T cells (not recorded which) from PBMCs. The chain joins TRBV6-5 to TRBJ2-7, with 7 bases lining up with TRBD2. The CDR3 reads CASSYWAGVSYEQYF. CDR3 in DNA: TGTGCCAGCAGTTACTGGGCGGGAGTGTCTTACGAGCAGTACTTC.